Listed here are 2 T cell receptor beta chains from one sample, sequenced in a study of shared clonotypes between healthy human individuals. Some clones are missing from TCRdb's copy, which holds only in-frame ones; the method was immunoSEQ multiplex PCR. The sample carries some 2,500,000 clones, 93% recorded once. The sample taken for sequencing was naive CD4+ T cells from PBMCs. The subset is: CD45RA+ positively selected. These receptors were obtained from a man younger than 35 in good health. Some clones in this sample may be carry-over from other donors' samples.

Details on this clone: Other DNA variants within this sample encode the same CDR3. The J gene is TRBJ2-7, the V gene TRBV2; D perhaps matches TRBD1 (6 bases). CDR3 length: 12 amino acids. CDR1 is SNHLY, CDR2 FYNNEI, per germline. Trimming removed 6 bases from V and 4 bases from J, with 10 bases in between. Written as DNA, the CDR3 is TGTGCCAGCAGACCCCAGGGGTACGAGCAGTACTTC. It specifies CASRPQGYEQYF.

The chain combines TRBV6-6 with TRBJ1-5, with D uncertain. V was pared by 7 bases and J by 7 bases, with 11 bases between. There are 12 residues in the CDR3. The germline gives CDR1 MNHNY, CDR2 SVGAGI (reference sequence). CDR3 nucleotide sequence: TGTGCCAGCACCAATCCGGCACAGCCCCAGCATTTT. Translation: CASTNPAQPQHF.